This is a list of T cell receptor beta chains from one sample in a study of siplizumab effects on memory and regulatory T cells. Some clones are missing from TCRdb's copy, which holds only in-frame ones; the method was immunoSEQ multiplex PCR. The table shows tens of thousands of clones, with around 97% occurring only once. Specimen: naive CD4+ T cells sorted from blood. These receptors were obtained from a human donor in good health. Both conserved end residues are part of each CDR3. Fields, in order: J gene, clone size, V gene, D gene, CDR3 protein, CDR3 DNA. A D gene is named only where the DNA matches it firmly. Where a row states a size, it is once, few, many or the class of an expanded clone; other rows omit it.

j_gene: TRBJ2-2
abundance: NA
v_gene: TRBV5-1
d_gene: TRBD1
CDR3aa: CASSSPGTGDTGELFF
CDR3nt: TGCGCCAGCAGCTCACCCGGGACAGGGGACACCGGGGAGCTGTTTTTT

j_gene: TRBJ2-7
abundance: NA
v_gene: TRBV28
d_gene: NA
CDR3aa: CASGVSYEQYF
CDR3nt: TGTGCCAGCGGGGTGTCCTACGAGCAGTACTTC

j_gene: TRBJ2-1
abundance: NA
v_gene: TRBV6-6
d_gene: NA
CDR3aa: CASSYSDREGFF
CDR3nt: TGTGCCAGCAGTTACTCCGACAGGGAGGGTTTCTTC

j_gene: TRBJ1-4
abundance: NA
v_gene: TRBV28
d_gene: NA
CDR3aa: CASSPVGEKLFF
CDR3nt: TGTGCCAGCAGCCCTGTCGGGGAAAAACTGTTTTTT

j_gene: TRBJ1-5
abundance: once
v_gene: TRBV21-1
d_gene: NA
CDR3aa: CASEGQGDMSNQPQHF
CDR3nt: TGTGCCAGTGAGGGACAGGGGGATATGAGCAATCAGCCCCAGCATTTT

j_gene: TRBJ2-7
abundance: NA
v_gene: TRBV19
d_gene: NA
CDR3aa: CASSPPGAPSYEQYF
CDR3nt: TGTGCCAGTAGCCCTCCAGGGGCCCCCTCCTACGAGCAGTACTTC

j_gene: TRBJ2-7
abundance: NA
v_gene: TRBV13
d_gene: NA
CDR3aa: CASSLGKGNYEQYF
CDR3nt: TGTGCCAGCAGCTTAGGGAAGGGTAATTACGAGCAGTACTTC

j_gene: TRBJ2-2
abundance: NA
v_gene: TRBV2
d_gene: TRBD2
CDR3aa: CASRLERGETGELFF
CDR3nt: TGTGCCAGCAGACTCGAGCGGGGGGAGACCGGGGAGCTGTTTTTT

j_gene: TRBJ1-1
abundance: NA
v_gene: TRBV5-4
d_gene: NA
CDR3aa: CASSFSSGAEAFF
CDR3nt: TGTGCCAGCAGCTTCAGTAGCGGGGCTGAAGCTTTCTTT

j_gene: TRBJ2-2
abundance: NA
v_gene: TRBV19
d_gene: TRBD1
CDR3aa: CASRGQGGPGELFF
CDR3nt: TGTGCCAGTAGGGGACAGGGGGGCCCCGGGGAGCTGTTTTTT

j_gene: TRBJ2-6
abundance: NA
v_gene: TRBV2
d_gene: NA
CDR3aa: CASITSPGANVLTF
CDR3nt: TGTGCCAGCATAACGTCGCCTGGGGCCAACGTCCTGACTTTC

j_gene: TRBJ2-2
abundance: NA
v_gene: TRBV5-1
d_gene: TRBD1
CDR3aa: CASRPGQGLGRELFF
CDR3nt: TGCGCCAGCAGACCGGGACAGGGCCTTGGCCGTGAGCTGTTTTTT

j_gene: TRBJ2-7
abundance: NA
v_gene: TRBV19
d_gene: NA
CDR3aa: CASSIGRGYEQYF
CDR3nt: TGTGCCAGTAGTATTGGCCGAGGGTACGAGCAGTACTTC

j_gene: TRBJ2-7
abundance: NA
v_gene: TRBV30
d_gene: TRBD2
CDR3aa: CAWASGGLYEQYF
CDR3nt: TGTGCCTGGGCCAGCGGGGGTCTCTACGAGCAGTACTTC

j_gene: TRBJ2-3
abundance: NA
v_gene: TRBV5-4
d_gene: NA
CDR3aa: CASRAGVGDTQYF
CDR3nt: TGTGCCAGCAGGGCAGGGGTGGGAGATACGCAGTATTTT

j_gene: TRBJ1-2
abundance: NA
v_gene: TRBV6-1
d_gene: NA
CDR3aa: CASENRAANYGYTF
CDR3nt: TGTGCCAGTGAAAACAGAGCCGCTAACTATGGCTACACCTTC

j_gene: TRBJ1-6
abundance: NA
v_gene: TRBV5-1
d_gene: TRBD1
CDR3aa: CASTTGQAHYNSPLHF
CDR3nt: TGCGCCAGCACAACTGGACAGGCCCACTATAATTCACCCCTCCACTTT

j_gene: TRBJ1-5
abundance: NA
v_gene: TRBV2
d_gene: NA
CDR3aa: CASSDLVGRQPQHF
CDR3nt: TGTGCCAGCAGTGACCTAGTTGGTAGGCAGCCCCAGCATTTT

j_gene: TRBJ1-1
abundance: NA
v_gene: TRBV29-1
d_gene: TRBD1
CDR3aa: CSVGQGNTEAFF
CDR3nt: TGCAGCGTAGGACAGGGGAACACTGAAGCTTTCTTT

j_gene: TRBJ1-5
abundance: NA
v_gene: TRBV19
d_gene: NA
CDR3aa: CASSIVTGLPGAQHF
CDR3nt: TGTGCCAGTAGTATAGTCACGGGGTTACCTGGGGCCCAGCATTTT

j_gene: TRBJ2-7
abundance: NA
v_gene: TRBV19
d_gene: NA
CDR3aa: CASSIGYEQYF
CDR3nt: TGTGCCAGTAGTATCGGGTACGAGCAGTACTTC

j_gene: TRBJ2-7
abundance: NA
v_gene: TRBV7-3
d_gene: TRBD2
CDR3aa: CASSPHGGAIYEQYF
CDR3nt: TGTGCCAGCAGCCCCCACGGGGGGGCGATATACGAGCAGTACTTC

j_gene: TRBJ2-1
abundance: NA
v_gene: TRBV5-6
d_gene: NA
CDR3aa: CASSLTVLSSYNEQFF
CDR3nt: TGTGCCAGCAGCTTGACTGTCCTAAGCTCCTACAATGAGCAGTTCTTC

j_gene: TRBJ2-7
abundance: NA
v_gene: TRBV7-2
d_gene: NA
CDR3aa: CASSPGYEQYF
CDR3nt: TGTGCCAGCAGCCCCGGCTACGAGCAGTACTTC

j_gene: TRBJ1-6
abundance: NA
v_gene: TRBV6-1
d_gene: NA
CDR3aa: CASSDRSSYNSPLHF
CDR3nt: TGTGCCAGCAGTGACAGGAGCTCCTATAATTCACCCCTCCACTTT

j_gene: TRBJ2-7
abundance: NA
v_gene: TRBV7-2
d_gene: TRBD2
CDR3aa: CASSLALAGAAYEQYF
CDR3nt: TGTGCCAGCAGCTTAGCCTTAGCGGGGGCGGCCTACGAGCAGTACTTC

j_gene: TRBJ2-3
abundance: NA
v_gene: TRBV18
d_gene: TRBD2
CDR3aa: CASSPRKAGPTDTQYF
CDR3nt: TGTGCCAGCTCACCACGAAAAGCGGGGCCCACAGATACGCAGTATTTT

j_gene: TRBJ1-6
abundance: NA
v_gene: TRBV12-5
d_gene: TRBD1
CDR3aa: CASGPGQGSYNSPLHF
CDR3nt: TGTGCTAGTGGTCCGGGACAGGGTTCCTATAATTCACCCCTCCACTTT

j_gene: TRBJ1-4
abundance: NA
v_gene: TRBV28
d_gene: NA
CDR3aa: CATSERTNEKLFF
CDR3nt: TGTGCCACCTCAGAGAGAACTAATGAAAAACTGTTTTTT

j_gene: TRBJ2-2
abundance: NA
v_gene: TRBV6-5
d_gene: TRBD2
CDR3aa: CASSRTSANTGELFF
CDR3nt: TGTGCCAGCAGTCGTACTAGCGCGAACACCGGGGAGCTGTTTTTT

j_gene: TRBJ2-1
abundance: NA
v_gene: TRBV19
d_gene: TRBD1
CDR3aa: CASRLGGQAVVDEQFF
CDR3nt: TGTGCCAGTAGATTAGGGGGACAGGCGGTCGTGGATGAGCAGTTCTTC

j_gene: TRBJ1-2
abundance: once
v_gene: TRBV12-2
d_gene: NA
CDR3aa: CASRPQESETGTSNYGYTF
CDR3nt: TGTGCAAGTCGCCCACAGGAGAGTGAGACAGGGACATCTAACTATGGCTACACCTTC

j_gene: TRBJ2-5
abundance: NA
v_gene: TRBV7-9
d_gene: NA
CDR3aa: CASSPGAGGMGTQYF
CDR3nt: TGTGCCAGCAGCCCGGGAGCGGGTGGGATGGGGACCCAGTACTTC

j_gene: TRBJ2-3
abundance: once
v_gene: TRBV6-5
d_gene: NA
CDR3aa: CASRGFNTDTQYF
CDR3nt: TGTGCCAGCAGAGGATTCAACACAGATACGCAGTATTTT

j_gene: TRBJ2-3
abundance: NA
v_gene: TRBV19
d_gene: TRBD2
CDR3aa: CAGSTSGGTDTQYF
CDR3nt: TGTGCCGGCTCGACTAGCGGGGGCACAGATACGCAGTATTTT

j_gene: TRBJ2-7
abundance: NA
v_gene: TRBV4-1
d_gene: NA
CDR3aa: CASSQVVAYSYEQYF
CDR3nt: TGCGCCAGCAGCCAAGTCGTGGCGTACTCCTACGAGCAGTACTTC

j_gene: TRBJ2-3
abundance: NA
v_gene: TRBV27
d_gene: NA
CDR3aa: CASSLRLLTDTQYF
CDR3nt: TGTGCCAGCAGTCTCCGACTCCTCACAGATACGCAGTATTTT

j_gene: TRBJ1-5
abundance: NA
v_gene: TRBV6-5
d_gene: NA
CDR3aa: CASSSPDSNQPQHF
CDR3nt: TGTGCCAGCAGCTCGCCGGATAGCAATCAGCCCCAGCATTTT

j_gene: TRBJ1-1
abundance: NA
v_gene: TRBV18
d_gene: NA
CDR3aa: CASSPDGGAEAFF
CDR3nt: TGTGCCAGCTCACCTGATGGAGGGGCTGAAGCTTTCTTT

j_gene: TRBJ2-7
abundance: NA
v_gene: TRBV10-3
d_gene: TRBD1
CDR3aa: CAISDLSGGLYEQYF
CDR3nt: TGTGCCATCAGTGACCTCTCAGGGGGCTTGTACGAGCAGTACTTC

j_gene: TRBJ2-1
abundance: NA
v_gene: TRBV9
d_gene: NA
CDR3aa: CASSASSSYNEQFF
CDR3nt: TGTGCCAGCAGCGCTAGTAGCTCCTACAATGAGCAGTTCTTC

j_gene: TRBJ2-1
abundance: NA
v_gene: TRBV5-1
d_gene: TRBD2
CDR3aa: CASSLGLAGGGADNEQFF
CDR3nt: TGCGCCAGCAGCTTGGGACTAGCGGGGGGCGGGGCCGACAATGAGCAGTTCTTC

j_gene: TRBJ1-2
abundance: once
v_gene: TRBV19
d_gene: NA
CDR3aa: CASSPDGDYGYTF
CDR3nt: TGTGCCAGTAGCCCGGACGGCGACTATGGCTACACCTTC

j_gene: TRBJ1-2
abundance: NA
v_gene: TRBV28
d_gene: TRBD1
CDR3aa: CASSSPGGDSYGYTF
CDR3nt: TGTGCCAGCAGTTCTCCTGGGGGGGACAGTTATGGCTACACCTTC

j_gene: TRBJ2-3
abundance: NA
v_gene: TRBV6-5
d_gene: TRBD1
CDR3aa: CASSNRDRVTDTQYF
CDR3nt: TGTGCCAGCAGTAACCGGGACAGGGTGACAGATACGCAGTATTTT

j_gene: TRBJ1-1
abundance: NA
v_gene: TRBV5-5
d_gene: NA
CDR3aa: CASSFAGYTEAFF
CDR3nt: TGTGCCAGCAGCTTTGCAGGGTACACTGAAGCTTTCTTT

j_gene: TRBJ1-3
abundance: NA
v_gene: TRBV7-2
d_gene: NA
CDR3aa: CASSLGPTFSGNTIYF
CDR3nt: TGTGCCAGCAGCTTAGGTCCTACTTTCTCTGGAAACACCATATATTTT

j_gene: TRBJ2-5
abundance: NA
v_gene: TRBV28
d_gene: NA
CDR3aa: CASSSRGLALETQYF
CDR3nt: TGTGCCAGCAGTTCAAGGGGGCTAGCGTTAGAGACCCAGTACTTC

j_gene: TRBJ2-7
abundance: NA
v_gene: TRBV5-1
d_gene: NA
CDR3aa: CASRPVAESYEQYF
CDR3nt: TGCGCCAGCAGGCCGGTAGCCGAATCCTACGAGCAGTACTTC

j_gene: TRBJ1-2
abundance: NA
v_gene: TRBV9
d_gene: TRBD1
CDR3aa: CASSDSGTGGRGYTF
CDR3nt: TGTGCCAGCAGCGACTCGGGGACAGGGGGCAGGGGCTACACCTTC

j_gene: TRBJ1-4
abundance: NA
v_gene: TRBV4-1
d_gene: NA
CDR3aa: CASGRAVSEKLFF
CDR3nt: TGCGCCAGCGGACGGGCCGTCAGTGAAAAACTGTTTTTT

j_gene: TRBJ2-1
abundance: NA
v_gene: TRBV7-6
d_gene: TRBD2
CDR3aa: CASSLAASGVNINEQFF
CDR3nt: TGTGCCAGCAGCTTAGCGGCTAGCGGGGTAAACATCAATGAGCAGTTCTTC

j_gene: TRBJ2-1
abundance: NA
v_gene: TRBV5-4
d_gene: NA
CDR3aa: CASSLGGLVNEQFF
CDR3nt: TGTGCCAGCAGCTTGGGGGGGCTTGTCAATGAGCAGTTCTTC